A selection of T cell receptor beta chains follows, all from one sample in a study of CD8+ T cells in alopecia areata. Clones were sequenced by immunoSEQ multiplex PCR, and TCRdb holds only the in-frame ones, with some missing. The sample has about 14,000 clones, 45% to 65% seen once. What was sequenced was CD4+ Tregs sorted from blood. The receptors stem from a human donor with alopecia areata. The CDR3 runs from the conserved cysteine through the conserved F or W. The order of the fields is D gene, J gene, clone size, V gene, CDR3 DNA, CDR3 protein. The D gene is left open where the match is weak. The size entry is marked missing in some rows and otherwise reads once, few, many or a size class.

D gene: TRBD1; J gene: TRBJ1-1; clone size: -; V gene: TRBV28; CDR3 DNA: TGTGCCAGCAGTTTAGGGGACAGGGTAATTAGAGCTTTCTTT; CDR3 protein: CASSLGDRVIRAFF
D gene: TRBD1; J gene: TRBJ2-7; clone size: medium-sized; V gene: TRBV10-3; CDR3 DNA: TGTGCCATCAAACGACAGGGAACCTACGAGCAGTACTTC; CDR3 protein: CAIKRQGTYEQYF
D gene: -; J gene: TRBJ2-4; clone size: -; V gene: TRBV15; CDR3 DNA: TGTGCCACCAGCAGAGGCATAGCAGGGTTCCAAAACATTCAGTACTTC; CDR3 protein: CATSRGIAGFQNIQYF
D gene: -; J gene: TRBJ2-7; clone size: few; V gene: TRBV28; CDR3 DNA: TGTGCCAGCAGCGCAGGGACTTATAGCTCCTACGAGCAGTACTTC; CDR3 protein: CASSAGTYSSYEQYF
D gene: -; J gene: TRBJ2-7; clone size: -; V gene: TRBV19; CDR3 DNA: TGTGCCAGTAGTATAGTAGGAGGGGGCGAGCAGTACTTC; CDR3 protein: CASSIVGGGEQYF
D gene: -; J gene: TRBJ1-5; clone size: few; V gene: TRBV5-1; CDR3 DNA: TGCGCCAGCAGACCGAGCCATGCCAGCAATCAGCCCCAGCATTTT; CDR3 protein: CASRPSHASNQPQHF
D gene: -; J gene: TRBJ2-3; clone size: few; V gene: TRBV11-2; CDR3 DNA: TGTGCCAGCAGCCGGGACCGGGGAGATACGCAGTATTTT; CDR3 protein: CASSRDRGDTQYF
D gene: TRBD2; J gene: TRBJ2-5; clone size: few; V gene: TRBV5-4; CDR3 DNA: TGTGCCAGCAGCCTCGGGGTTAGCGGGAGGACCCAAGAGACCCAGTACTTC; CDR3 protein: CASSLGVSGRTQETQYF
D gene: -; J gene: TRBJ1-1; clone size: few; V gene: TRBV18; CDR3 DNA: TGTGCCAGCTCACCACCCCCAGCCGATGAAGCTTTCTTT; CDR3 protein: CASSPPPADEAFF
D gene: -; J gene: TRBJ2-2; clone size: -; V gene: TRBV5-1; CDR3 DNA: TGCGCCAGCAGCCCTCTGGAGGGAAGTTGGACCGGGGAGCTGTTTTTT; CDR3 protein: CASSPLEGSWTGELFF
D gene: TRBD2; J gene: TRBJ2-7; clone size: few; V gene: TRBV4-1; CDR3 DNA: TGCGCCAGCAGCCAGGCTAGCGGGAACTATTACGAGCAGTACTTC; CDR3 protein: CASSQASGNYYEQYF
D gene: -; J gene: TRBJ1-1; clone size: -; V gene: TRBV11-1; CDR3 DNA: TGTGCCAGCAGCCAAGGGTTGGCACCCTTGAAAGCTTTCTTT; CDR3 protein: CASSQGLAPLKAFF
D gene: TRBD2; J gene: TRBJ2-5; clone size: few; V gene: TRBV10-3; CDR3 DNA: TGTGCCATCAGTGACGGATTAGCGGGAGTTTGGGAGACCCAGTACTTC; CDR3 protein: CAISDGLAGVWETQYF
D gene: TRBD2; J gene: TRBJ2-3; clone size: -; V gene: TRBV29-1; CDR3 DNA: TGCAGCGTTGGGGGGGGGTCCGATACGCAGTATTTT; CDR3 protein: CSVGGGSDTQYF
D gene: -; J gene: TRBJ2-5; clone size: once; V gene: TRBV10-2; CDR3 DNA: TGCGCCAGCAGGGGAGCTCGAGAGACCCAGTACTTC; CDR3 protein: CASRGARETQYF
D gene: -; J gene: TRBJ2-7; clone size: -; V gene: TRBV13; CDR3 DNA: TGTGCCAGCAGCTTAGGCCCAGCGGCTACCTACGAGCAGTACTTC; CDR3 protein: CASSLGPAATYEQYF
D gene: TRBD1; J gene: TRBJ1-2; clone size: few; V gene: TRBV5-1; CDR3 DNA: TGCGCCAGCAGCTTGGGGGACAGGGGGTTCGCACCCTATGGCTACACCTTC; CDR3 protein: CASSLGDRGFAPYGYTF
D gene: -; J gene: TRBJ2-3; clone size: -; V gene: TRBV2; CDR3 DNA: TGTGCCAGCAGCCACAGGGAACCCACAGATACGCAGTATTTT; CDR3 protein: CASSHREPTDTQYF
D gene: -; J gene: TRBJ2-7; clone size: -; V gene: TRBV7-9; CDR3 DNA: TGTGCCAGCAGCTGGGGCAGGGACTACGAGCAGTACTTC; CDR3 protein: CASSWGRDYEQYF
D gene: -; J gene: TRBJ2-1; clone size: -; V gene: TRBV11-1; CDR3 DNA: TGTGCCAGCAGCTCGTTTTACTCCTACAATGAGCAGTTCTTC; CDR3 protein: CASSSFYSYNEQFF
D gene: -; J gene: TRBJ2-7; clone size: few; V gene: TRBV4-1; CDR3 DNA: TGCGCCAGCAGCCAAGATGGGCAGGGATGGGCCGAGCAGTACTTC; CDR3 protein: CASSQDGQGWAEQYF
D gene: -; J gene: TRBJ1-1; clone size: -; V gene: TRBV7-9; CDR3 DNA: TGTGCCAGCAGTGGACTCAGGAACACTGAAGCTTTCTTT; CDR3 protein: CASSGLRNTEAFF
D gene: -; J gene: TRBJ2-4; clone size: medium-sized; V gene: TRBV7-9; CDR3 DNA: TGTGCCAGCAGCTTAGTGGGGGTCCTAGCCAAAAACATTCAGTACTTC; CDR3 protein: CASSLVGVLAKNIQYF
D gene: -; J gene: TRBJ1-2; clone size: -; V gene: TRBV29-1; CDR3 DNA: TGCAGCGTTGACAATCTTCTGGATTCCGGCTTC; CDR3 protein: CSVDNLLDSGF
D gene: TRBD2; J gene: TRBJ2-1; clone size: -; V gene: TRBV19; CDR3 DNA: TGTGCCAGTAGTATCTTGGAAGGACTAGCGGGATACAATGAGCAGTTCTTC; CDR3 protein: CASSILEGLAGYNEQFF
D gene: TRBD1; J gene: TRBJ2-1; clone size: -; V gene: TRBV29-1; CDR3 DNA: TGCAGCGTCGACAGGGGTTCCTACAATGAGCAGTTCTTC; CDR3 protein: CSVDRGSYNEQFF
D gene: -; J gene: TRBJ1-5; clone size: -; V gene: TRBV2; CDR3 DNA: TGTGCCAGCAGTGAAGCATTTTCGGGCAGCAATCAGCCCCAGCATTTT; CDR3 protein: CASSEAFSGSNQPQHF
D gene: -; J gene: TRBJ1-2; clone size: few; V gene: TRBV7-9; CDR3 DNA: TGTGCCAGCAGCTTAGGCGGCGCAGGGCCCGGGAGGGGCTACACCTTC; CDR3 protein: CASSLGGAGPGRGYTF
D gene: -; J gene: TRBJ1-1; clone size: -; V gene: TRBV14; CDR3 DNA: TGTGCCAGCAGCCAATCCGGGACTTTCAATGAAGCTTTCTTT; CDR3 protein: CASSQSGTFNEAFF
D gene: -; J gene: TRBJ1-1; clone size: -; V gene: TRBV5-1; CDR3 DNA: TGCGCCAGCAGCTTGGTAGGCACAACCGCGAACACTGAAGCTTTCTTT; CDR3 protein: CASSLVGTTANTEAFF
D gene: -; J gene: TRBJ1-2; clone size: few; V gene: TRBV19; CDR3 DNA: TGTGCCAGTAGTATTTGGGGGCCGTCTCGGAGTGGCTACACCTTC; CDR3 protein: CASSIWGPSRSGYTF
D gene: TRBD2; J gene: TRBJ2-1; clone size: few; V gene: TRBV28; CDR3 DNA: TGTGCCAGCATCGAAGGCCTAGCGGCACACAAAGAGCAGTTCTTC; CDR3 protein: CASIEGLAAHKEQFF
D gene: -; J gene: TRBJ2-1; clone size: -; V gene: TRBV27; CDR3 DNA: TGTGCCAGCAGTTTTAGGGAGGTTTCCTACAATGAGCAGTTCTTC; CDR3 protein: CASSFREVSYNEQFF
D gene: TRBD1; J gene: TRBJ2-5; clone size: few; V gene: TRBV25-1; CDR3 DNA: TGTGCCAGCAGTTCCCGGACAGGGAGAGAGACCCAGTACTTC; CDR3 protein: CASSSRTGRETQYF
D gene: TRBD2; J gene: TRBJ2-5; clone size: -; V gene: TRBV5-1; CDR3 DNA: TGCGCCAGCAGTAATCGACCACTAGCGGGAGGTGAGACCCAGTACTTC; CDR3 protein: CASSNRPLAGGETQYF
D gene: -; J gene: TRBJ2-2; clone size: -; V gene: TRBV11-3; CDR3 DNA: TGTGCCAGCAGAATGCCCCAAGGGAACACCGGGGAGCTGTTTTTT; CDR3 protein: CASRMPQGNTGELFF
D gene: -; J gene: TRBJ1-1; clone size: -; V gene: TRBV5-1; CDR3 DNA: TGCGCCAGCAGCTTGGCCACAGCGAACACTGAAGCTTTCTTT; CDR3 protein: CASSLATANTEAFF
D gene: TRBD2; J gene: TRBJ2-3; clone size: -; V gene: TRBV27; CDR3 DNA: TGTGCCAGCAGTTCGACCAAGCTAGCGGGAGTCCCAGATACGCAGTATTTT; CDR3 protein: CASSSTKLAGVPDTQYF
D gene: TRBD2; J gene: TRBJ2-3; clone size: medium-sized; V gene: TRBV7-6; CDR3 DNA: TGTGCCAGCAGCTTAGGTTCTAGCGGCAGACAAGGAGATACGCAGTATTTT; CDR3 protein: CASSLGSSGRQGDTQYF
D gene: -; J gene: TRBJ2-7; clone size: once; V gene: TRBV6-5; CDR3 DNA: TGTGCCAGCAGTTATCGGGCGGGAAGCTCCTACGAGCAGTACTTC; CDR3 protein: CASSYRAGSSYEQYF
D gene: -; J gene: TRBJ2-1; clone size: -; V gene: TRBV7-2; CDR3 DNA: TGTGCCAGCAGCTTAATAAGCAATGAGCAGTTCTTC; CDR3 protein: CASSLISNEQFF
D gene: TRBD2; J gene: TRBJ2-3; clone size: -; V gene: TRBV4-1; CDR3 DNA: TGCGCCAGCAGCCAAGAAGTGCGGGAGGGATTTTATAGCACAGGTACGCAGTATTTT; CDR3 protein: CASSQEVREGFYSTGTQYF
D gene: -; J gene: TRBJ2-4; clone size: -; V gene: TRBV6-6; CDR3 DNA: TGTGCCAGCAGTCCCCTGGGAATAGCCAAAAACATTCAGTACTTC; CDR3 protein: CASSPLGIAKNIQYF
D gene: -; J gene: TRBJ2-5; clone size: few; V gene: TRBV10-3; CDR3 DNA: TGTGCCATAGGGGAGATAGGGGAGACCCAGTACTTC; CDR3 protein: CAIGEIGETQYF
D gene: -; J gene: TRBJ2-7; clone size: few; V gene: TRBV28; CDR3 DNA: TGTGCCAGCGGGTTCTACGAGCAGTACTTC; CDR3 protein: CASGFYEQYF
D gene: -; J gene: TRBJ1-4; clone size: few; V gene: TRBV28; CDR3 DNA: TGTGCCAGCAGCGAGTCCACATCTTCGAATGAAAAACTGTTTTTT; CDR3 protein: CASSESTSSNEKLFF
D gene: TRBD2; J gene: TRBJ2-1; clone size: -; V gene: TRBV4-1; CDR3 DNA: TGCGCCAGCAGCCAAGATAGTGGACTAGCGGGAGGGCCCAACTCCTACAATGAGCAGTTCTTC; CDR3 protein: CASSQDSGLAGGPNSYNEQFF
D gene: -; J gene: TRBJ2-3; clone size: -; V gene: TRBV6-6; CDR3 DNA: TGTGCCAGCAGTGGCAAACAGACTTCCACAGATACGCAGTATTTT; CDR3 protein: CASSGKQTSTDTQYF
D gene: TRBD2; J gene: TRBJ2-2; clone size: medium-sized; V gene: TRBV4-1; CDR3 DNA: TGCGCCAGCAGCCGTAGTTCCGGTACTAGCGCCAACACCGGGGAGCTGTTTTTT; CDR3 protein: CASSRSSGTSANTGELFF
D gene: -; J gene: TRBJ2-3; clone size: few; V gene: TRBV7-6; CDR3 DNA: TGTGCCAGCAGTCCAGTCGGGGCTACGCAGTATTTT; CDR3 protein: CASSPVGATQYF
D gene: -; J gene: TRBJ2-3; clone size: few; V gene: TRBV6-6; CDR3 DNA: TGTGCCAGCAGCCAAAGACCGCAGTATTTT; CDR3 protein: CASSQRPQYF
D gene: -; J gene: TRBJ2-1; clone size: few; V gene: TRBV7-2; CDR3 DNA: TGTGCCAGCAGCTTAAGACAGTACAATGAGCAGTTCTTC; CDR3 protein: CASSLRQYNEQFF
D gene: -; J gene: TRBJ1-3; clone size: few; V gene: TRBV18; CDR3 DNA: TGTGCCAGCTCACCTTCGTCCGGACCTAGAAACACCATATATTTT; CDR3 protein: CASSPSSGPRNTIYF
D gene: -; J gene: TRBJ2-7; clone size: medium-sized; V gene: TRBV5-4; CDR3 DNA: TGTGCCAGCCGTGGCCCTTGGAGCGAGCAGTACTTC; CDR3 protein: CASRGPWSEQYF
D gene: -; J gene: TRBJ2-6; clone size: once; V gene: TRBV11-2; CDR3 DNA: TGTGCCAGCAGCCGTTGGGCGACGGGGGCCAACGTCCTGACTTTC; CDR3 protein: CASSRWATGANVLTF
D gene: TRBD2; J gene: TRBJ2-7; clone size: few; V gene: TRBV7-2; CDR3 DNA: TGTGCCAGCAGCTTAGAAAGCGGGAGCTCCTACGAGCAGTACTTC; CDR3 protein: CASSLESGSSYEQYF
D gene: -; J gene: TRBJ2-5; clone size: -; V gene: TRBV5-1; CDR3 DNA: TGCGCCAGCAGCTTACCTCGGGGTCCTGAGGAGACCCAGTACTTC; CDR3 protein: CASSLPRGPEETQYF
D gene: -; J gene: TRBJ2-7; clone size: -; V gene: TRBV2; CDR3 DNA: TGTGCCTCGGGGACTCTCAAGGACGAGCAGTACTTC; CDR3 protein: CASGTLKDEQYF
D gene: -; J gene: TRBJ2-3; clone size: -; V gene: TRBV1; CDR3 DNA: TGCACCAGCAGTCATCTGACGGGACTAGCGGGAATCGTGGATACGCAGTATTTT; CDR3 protein: CTSSHLTGLAGIVDTQYF
D gene: -; J gene: TRBJ2-7; clone size: -; V gene: TRBV6-6; CDR3 DNA: TGTGCCAGCAGTTCACAGACAAAAACCTACGAGCAGTACTTC; CDR3 protein: CASSSQTKTYEQYF